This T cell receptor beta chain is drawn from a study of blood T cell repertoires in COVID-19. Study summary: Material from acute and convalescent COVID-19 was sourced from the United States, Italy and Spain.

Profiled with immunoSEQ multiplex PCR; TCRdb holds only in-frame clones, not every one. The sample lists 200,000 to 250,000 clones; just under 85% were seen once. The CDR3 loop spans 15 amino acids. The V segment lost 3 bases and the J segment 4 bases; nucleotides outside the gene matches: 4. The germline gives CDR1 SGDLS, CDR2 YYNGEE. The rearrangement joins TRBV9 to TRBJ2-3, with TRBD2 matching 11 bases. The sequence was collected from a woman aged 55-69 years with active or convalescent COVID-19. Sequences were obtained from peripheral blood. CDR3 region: CASSDSGRDADTQYF. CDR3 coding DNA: TGTGCCAGCAGCGATAGCGGGAGGGACGCAGATACGCAGTATTTT.